This record looks at one TCR beta chain sequence and its context. Under the authors' procedure: Amplification from reference gene primers served as the basis for estimated nucleated cell counts. Produced via immunoSEQ multiplex PCR; TCRdb's table is partial and in-frame only. Clone size and the V and J calls come from that table; the DNA yielded D and trimming. Among some 180,000 clones, roughly 80% were seen once, and the ten largest hold about 7.2%. The data derive from a study of blood T cell repertoires in COVID-19. At the level of the study: The study drew acute and convalescent COVID-19 samples from the United States, Italy and Spain. From T cells, B-cell-depleted T cells, or PBMCs came the material, which was cDNA or gDNA.

With 5 bases removed from V and 7 bases from J, the gap between germline ends came to 23 bases. The CDR3 runs to 16 residues. Germline V lookup: CDR1 MGHDK, CDR2 SYGVNS. The gene calls are TRBV25-1 and TRBJ1-2; D may be TRBD1 (6 bases). The material sequenced was peripheral blood. This clonotype was sampled from a man aged 55 to 70 with acute or convalescent COVID-19. The CDR3 spells CASSSKGFSGASGYTF. The DNA of the CDR3 is TGTGCCAGCAGTTCTAAGGGCTTTTCAGGGGCTAGTGGCTACACCTTC.